One sample yielded the 2 T cell receptor beta chains listed below, sequenced in a study of blood T cell repertoires in COVID-19. Measured with immunoSEQ multiplex PCR; TCRdb has only the in-frame clones, and not every one. Of 200,000 to 250,000 clones in the sample, about 80% are singletons; the top ten hold over 14%. The sample comprised PBMCs or T cells enriched from blood (not recorded which). Every receptor here comes from a man in his forties who had recovered from COVID-19.

V gene TRBV5-1 combines with J gene TRBJ2-2; 7 bases line up with TRBD2. Germline CDR1 and CDR2: SGHRS and YFSETQ. CDR3 length: 15 residues. The J segment lost 2 bases and the V segment lost 4 bases, leaving 5 bases of the junction unmatched. The CDR3 reads CASSHERGNTGELFF. CDR3 bases: TGCGCCAGCAGCCATGAGCGGGGAAACACCGGGGAGCTGTTTTTT.

This chain uses TRBV27 with TRBJ1-5, with D possibly being TRBD1 (6 bases). Trimming removed 8 bases at V and 4 bases at J, with 21 bases between. The CDR3 runs to 16 residues. The germline V gene encodes CDR1 MNHEY and CDR2 SMNVEV (reference sequence). CDR3 sequence: CASSRGGPSRNQPQHF. As DNA, the CDR3 is TGTGCCAGCTCTAGGGGGGGCCCATCAAGAAATCAGCCCCAGCATTTT.